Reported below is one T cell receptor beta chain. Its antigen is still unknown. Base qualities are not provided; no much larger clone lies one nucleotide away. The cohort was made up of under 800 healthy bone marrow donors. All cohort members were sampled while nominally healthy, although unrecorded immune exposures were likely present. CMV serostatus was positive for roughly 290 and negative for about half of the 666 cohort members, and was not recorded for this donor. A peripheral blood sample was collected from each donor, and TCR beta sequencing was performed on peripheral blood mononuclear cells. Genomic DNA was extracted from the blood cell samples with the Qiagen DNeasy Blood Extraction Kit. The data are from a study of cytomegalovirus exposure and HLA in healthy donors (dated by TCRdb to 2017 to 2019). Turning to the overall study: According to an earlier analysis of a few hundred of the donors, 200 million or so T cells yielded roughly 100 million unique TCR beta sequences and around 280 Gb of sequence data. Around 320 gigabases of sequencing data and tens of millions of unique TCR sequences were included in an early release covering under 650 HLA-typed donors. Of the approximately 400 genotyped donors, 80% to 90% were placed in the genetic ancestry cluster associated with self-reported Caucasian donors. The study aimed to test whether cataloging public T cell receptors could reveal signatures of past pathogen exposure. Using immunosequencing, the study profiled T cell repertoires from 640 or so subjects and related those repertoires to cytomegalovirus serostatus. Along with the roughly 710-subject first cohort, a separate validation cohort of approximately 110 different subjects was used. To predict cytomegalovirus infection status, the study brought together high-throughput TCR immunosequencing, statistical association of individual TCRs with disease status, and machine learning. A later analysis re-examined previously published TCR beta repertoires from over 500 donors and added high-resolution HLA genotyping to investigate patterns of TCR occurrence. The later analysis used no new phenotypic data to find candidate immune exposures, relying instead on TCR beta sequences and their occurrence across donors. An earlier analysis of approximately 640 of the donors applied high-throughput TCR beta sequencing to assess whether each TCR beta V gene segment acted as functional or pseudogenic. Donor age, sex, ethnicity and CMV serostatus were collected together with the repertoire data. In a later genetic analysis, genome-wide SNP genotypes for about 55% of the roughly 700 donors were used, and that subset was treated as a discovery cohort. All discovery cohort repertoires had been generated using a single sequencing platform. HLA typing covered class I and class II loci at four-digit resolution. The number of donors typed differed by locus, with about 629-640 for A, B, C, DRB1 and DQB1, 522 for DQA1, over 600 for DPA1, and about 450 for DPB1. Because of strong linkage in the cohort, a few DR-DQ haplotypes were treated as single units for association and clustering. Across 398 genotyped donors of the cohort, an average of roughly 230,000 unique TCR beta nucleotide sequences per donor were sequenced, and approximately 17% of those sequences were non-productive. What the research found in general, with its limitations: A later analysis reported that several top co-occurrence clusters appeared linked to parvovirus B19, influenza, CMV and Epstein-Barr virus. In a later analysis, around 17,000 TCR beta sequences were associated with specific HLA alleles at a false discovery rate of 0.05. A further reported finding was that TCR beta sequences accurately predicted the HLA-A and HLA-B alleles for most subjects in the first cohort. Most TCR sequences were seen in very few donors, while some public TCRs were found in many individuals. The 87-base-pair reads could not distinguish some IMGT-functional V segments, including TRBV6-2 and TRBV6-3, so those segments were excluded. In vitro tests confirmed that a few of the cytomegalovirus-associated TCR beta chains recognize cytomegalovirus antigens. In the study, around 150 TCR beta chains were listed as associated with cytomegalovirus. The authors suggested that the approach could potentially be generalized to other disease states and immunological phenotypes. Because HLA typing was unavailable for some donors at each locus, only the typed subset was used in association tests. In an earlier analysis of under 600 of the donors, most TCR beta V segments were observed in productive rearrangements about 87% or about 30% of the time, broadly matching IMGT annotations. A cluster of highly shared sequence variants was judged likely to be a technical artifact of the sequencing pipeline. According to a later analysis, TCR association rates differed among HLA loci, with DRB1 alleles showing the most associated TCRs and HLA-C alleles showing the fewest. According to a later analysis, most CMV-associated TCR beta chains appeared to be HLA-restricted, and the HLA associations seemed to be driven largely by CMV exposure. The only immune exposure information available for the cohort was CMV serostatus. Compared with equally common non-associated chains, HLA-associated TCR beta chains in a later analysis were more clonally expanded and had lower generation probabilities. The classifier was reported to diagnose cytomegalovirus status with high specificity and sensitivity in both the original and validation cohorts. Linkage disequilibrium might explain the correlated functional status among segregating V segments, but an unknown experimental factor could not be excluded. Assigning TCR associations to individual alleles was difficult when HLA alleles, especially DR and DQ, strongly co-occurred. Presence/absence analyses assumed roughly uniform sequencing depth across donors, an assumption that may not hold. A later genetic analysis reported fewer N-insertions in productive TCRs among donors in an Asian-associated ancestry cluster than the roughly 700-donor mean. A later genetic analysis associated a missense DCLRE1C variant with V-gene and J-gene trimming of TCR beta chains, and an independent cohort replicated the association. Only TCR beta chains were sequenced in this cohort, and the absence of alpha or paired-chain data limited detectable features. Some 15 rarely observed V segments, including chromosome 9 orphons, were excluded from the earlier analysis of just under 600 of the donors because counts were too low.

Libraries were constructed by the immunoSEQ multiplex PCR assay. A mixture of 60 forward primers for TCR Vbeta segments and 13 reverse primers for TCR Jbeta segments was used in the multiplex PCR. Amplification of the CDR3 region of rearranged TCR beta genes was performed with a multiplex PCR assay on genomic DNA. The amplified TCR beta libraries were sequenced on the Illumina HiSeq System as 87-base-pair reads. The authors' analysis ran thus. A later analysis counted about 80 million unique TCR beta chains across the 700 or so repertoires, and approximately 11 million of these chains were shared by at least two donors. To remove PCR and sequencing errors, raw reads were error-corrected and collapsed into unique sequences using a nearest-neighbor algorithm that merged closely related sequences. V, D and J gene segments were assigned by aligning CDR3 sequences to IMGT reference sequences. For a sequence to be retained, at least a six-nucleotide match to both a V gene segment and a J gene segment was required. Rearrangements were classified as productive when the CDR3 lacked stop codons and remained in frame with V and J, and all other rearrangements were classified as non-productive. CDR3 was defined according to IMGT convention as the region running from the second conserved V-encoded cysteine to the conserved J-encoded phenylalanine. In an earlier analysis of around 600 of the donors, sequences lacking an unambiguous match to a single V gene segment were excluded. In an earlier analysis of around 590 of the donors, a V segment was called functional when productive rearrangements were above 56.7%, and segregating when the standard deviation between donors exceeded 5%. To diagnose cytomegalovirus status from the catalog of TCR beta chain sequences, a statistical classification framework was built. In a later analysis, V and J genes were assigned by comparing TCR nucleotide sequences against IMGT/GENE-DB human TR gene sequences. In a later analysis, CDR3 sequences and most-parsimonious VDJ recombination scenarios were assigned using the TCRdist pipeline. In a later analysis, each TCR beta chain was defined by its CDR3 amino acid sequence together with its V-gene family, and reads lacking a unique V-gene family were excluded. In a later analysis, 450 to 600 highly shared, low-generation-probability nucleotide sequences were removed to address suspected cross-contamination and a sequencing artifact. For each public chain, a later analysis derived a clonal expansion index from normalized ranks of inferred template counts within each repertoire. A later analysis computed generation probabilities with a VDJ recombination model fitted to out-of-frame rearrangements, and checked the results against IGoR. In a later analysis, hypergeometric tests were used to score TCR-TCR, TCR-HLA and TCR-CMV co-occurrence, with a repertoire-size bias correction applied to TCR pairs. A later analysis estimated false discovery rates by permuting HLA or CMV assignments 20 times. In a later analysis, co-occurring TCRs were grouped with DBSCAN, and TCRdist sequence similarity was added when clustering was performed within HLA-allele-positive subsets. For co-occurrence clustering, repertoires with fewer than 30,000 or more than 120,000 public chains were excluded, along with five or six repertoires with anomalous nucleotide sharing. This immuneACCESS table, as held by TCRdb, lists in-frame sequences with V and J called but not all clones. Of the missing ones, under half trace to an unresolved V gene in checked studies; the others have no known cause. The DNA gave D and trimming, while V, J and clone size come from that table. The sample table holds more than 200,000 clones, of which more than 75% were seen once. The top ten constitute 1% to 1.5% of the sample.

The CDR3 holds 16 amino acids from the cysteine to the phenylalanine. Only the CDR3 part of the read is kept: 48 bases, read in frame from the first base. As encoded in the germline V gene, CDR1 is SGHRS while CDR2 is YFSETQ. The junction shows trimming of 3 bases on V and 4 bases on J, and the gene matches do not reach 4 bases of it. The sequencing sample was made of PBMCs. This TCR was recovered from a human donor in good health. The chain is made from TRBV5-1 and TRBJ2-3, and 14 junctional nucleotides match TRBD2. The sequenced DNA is TGCGCCAGCAGCTGGGGGACTAGCGGGAGTGCAGATACGCAGTATTTT. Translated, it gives CASSWGTSGSADTQYF.